This T cell receptor beta chain was captured in a study of human T cells and chemical hapten exposure. On the study more broadly: How much TCR each sample yielded varied, mostly because pooled library volumes differed slightly. Regarding the study as a whole: Every donor had alopecia, and their immune response may therefore differ from healthy people's.

Each CDR3 protein gets one entry after TCRdb re-called the RACE reads with MiXCR. Of around 69,000 distinct CDR3 sequences listed, roughly 8.5% are singletons. Time point described: patch test 2, 6 weeks after DPC sensitization. The treatment: therapeutic diphenylcyclopropenone sensitization with weekly scalp DPC. The total RNA was obtained from whole blood that was not fractionated. Germline-derived CDR1 and CDR2 are LGHNA and YNFKEQ. V was clipped by 0 bases and J by 1 base, with 9 bases between them. This CDR3 is built from 15 residues. The sample holds many counts of this clonotype. Its antigen is currently unknown.

This chain uses TRBV4-2 with TRBJ1-1; D not certain. The sample was whole blood, taken in connection with sensitization to the hapten diphenylcyclopropenone (DPC). The receptor's source is a woman aged 45-60 years with alopecia areata. Some clones in this sample may be carry-over from other donors' samples. CDR3 in amino acids: CASSQDLKRNTEAFF. For the CDR3, the DNA is TGTGCCAGCAGCCAAGATCTCAAGCGGAACACTGAAGCTTTCTTT.